This record concerns one T cell receptor beta chain sequence. Its matching antigen is unknown. The junction differs from germline at one of its ends, possibly a read error. The record originates from a study of T cell responses to AZD1222 COVID-19 vaccine. Study-level points and caveats: Researchers report vaccine-associated CD4 TCRs spanning spike, with dominance at 160-218 and 743-854. Repertoire collection took place solely once the T cell response had peaked. Spike-specific TCR breadth and depth were elevated following two AZD1222 doses. Females made up more of the donors, who were largely white British, and clonal diversity may have come out too low.

Sequencing used immunoSEQ multiplex PCR; TCRdb keeps in-frame clones, though not all of them. The sample has around 200,000 clones; approximately 91% are singletons. The CDR3 is 17 amino acids. Germline loops: CDR1 SGHTA, CDR2 FQGNSA. V usage is TRBV7-2 and J usage is TRBJ2-1; possibly TRBD2 for D (6 bases). Sequencing was performed on peripheral blood, taken on day 0 of AZD1222 vaccination. The clonotype was recovered from an adult in good health. The CDR3 here is CASSHLREVWSYDEQFF. The CDR3 DNA reads as TGTGCCAGCAGCCACCTGAGGGAGGTTTGGTCCTACGATGAGCAGTTCTTC.